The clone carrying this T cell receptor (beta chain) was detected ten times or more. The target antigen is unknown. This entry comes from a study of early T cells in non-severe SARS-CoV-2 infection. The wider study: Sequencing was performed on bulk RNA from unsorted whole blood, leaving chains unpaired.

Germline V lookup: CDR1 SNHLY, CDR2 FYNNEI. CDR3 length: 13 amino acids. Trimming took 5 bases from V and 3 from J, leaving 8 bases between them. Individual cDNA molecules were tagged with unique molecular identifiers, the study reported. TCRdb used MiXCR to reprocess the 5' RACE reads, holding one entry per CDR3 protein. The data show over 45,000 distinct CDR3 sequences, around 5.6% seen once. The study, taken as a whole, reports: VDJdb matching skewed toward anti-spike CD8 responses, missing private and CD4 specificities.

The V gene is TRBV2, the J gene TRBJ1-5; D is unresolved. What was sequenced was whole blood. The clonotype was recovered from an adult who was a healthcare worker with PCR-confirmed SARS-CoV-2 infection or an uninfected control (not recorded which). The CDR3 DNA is TGTGCCAGCAGTTTTGACCTCAATCAGCCCCAGCATTTT. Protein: CASSFDLNQPQHF. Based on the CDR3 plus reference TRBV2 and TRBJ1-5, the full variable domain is EPEVTQTPSHQVTQMGQEVILRCVPISNHLYFYWYRQILGQKVEFLVSFYNNEISEKSEIFDDQFSVERPDGSNFTLKIRSTKLEDSAMYFCASSFDLNQPQHFGDGTRLSIL.